This record looks at one T cell receptor (beta chain) sequence and its context. Antigen: not known. Using RNA template, CDR3s of TCR alpha and beta were amplified with iRepertoire arm-PCR. For one-step reverse transcription and amplification, about 90-450 ng of tissue mRNA or PBMC total RNA was used. A single record per CDR3 protein comes from TCRdb applying MiXCR to the multiplex PCR reads. In the table there are about 190,000 distinct CDR3 sequences, more than 30% of which are singletons. This sample stems from a study of glioma-infiltrating T cells. This CDR3 region has 11 residues. Between the trimmed V and J ends, which lost 6 bases and 12 bases, there was a span of 15 bases. Study-wide findings and caveats: Above-expected tissue-blood divergence occurred in all gliomas, most in low-grade ones. Very few CDR3 sequences were shared between tissue and blood.

The specimen was glioma tissue, nonneoplastic brain tissue, or PBMCs (not recorded which). This sequence originates from a human donor with low-grade glioma or glioblastoma, undergoing nonglioma brain surgery, or in good health (not recorded which). The chain is built from TRBV12-3 or TRBV12-4 and TRBJ2-7; D ambiguous. The CDR3 region has the DNA TGTGCCAGCAGGTCTACAGAACTTATGTACTTC. Its protein is CASRSTELMYF.